This T cell receptor (beta chain) was obtained from a study of PD-L1 blockade in urothelial cancer. Study as a whole: Patients started atezolizumab in the mid-2010s, 1,200 mg intravenously every 3 weeks.

The time point was: pretreatment peripheral blood. Sequencing was performed with immunoSEQ multiplex PCR; in TCRdb, only in-frame clones are kept and a portion is missing. Of tens of thousands of clones in the sample, 84% were seen once. This TCR came from a man between 60 and 75 years old with urothelial cancer. Sequenced here: PBMCs, sampled around atezolizumab (anti-PD-L1) treatment.

CDR3 in DNA: TGTGCCAGCAGCTTAAAAGGGGCAGGGCAGTACTTC. Protein: CASSLKGAGQYF. The chain employs TRBV13 and TRBJ2-7, with D possibly matching TRBD1 (5 bases). The CDR3 loop spans 12 amino acids. Germline V gene data show CDR1 as PRHDT and CDR2 as FYEKMQ (reference sequence). The V gene lost 2 bases and the J gene lost 9 bases, with 11 bases spanning the gap.